These T cell receptor beta chains were read from a single sample in a study of sequential checkpoint blockade in melanoma. Using immunoSEQ multiplex PCR, the repertoire was profiled, and TCRdb retains in-frame clones only, with some absent. The sample has approximately 21,000 clones, more than 75% seen once; the top ten hold roughly 10%. Sequencing used CD8+ T cells sorted from blood (inferred from file names), obtained from a patient given nivolumab and ipilimumab in sequence. The receptor source for this set is a human donor with melanoma. The CDR3 runs from the conserved cysteine through the conserved F or W. A D gene is named only where the DNA matches it firmly. Clone sizes are given selectively: once, few, many, or a class where the clone is expanded.

J | size | D | V | DNA | CDR3
TRBJ2-7 | NA | NA | TRBV7-2 | TGTGCCAGCACCGTCACGGAGGGTAGACACTACGAGCAGTACTTC | CASTVTEGRHYEQYF
TRBJ2-2 | NA | TRBD2 | TRBV5-1 | TGCGCCAGCAGCTTCACTAGCGGAAACACCGGGGAGCTGTTTTTT | CASSFTSGNTGELFF
TRBJ1-6 | NA | TRBD1 | TRBV7-2 | TGTGCCAGCAGCTTGGACAGGGGGTTTTCACCCCTCCACTTT | CASSLDRGFSPLHF
TRBJ2-1 | NA | NA | TRBV29-1 | TGCAGCGTTAACCCATCACAGTTAGGAAAGAATGAGCAGTTCTTC | CSVNPSQLGKNEQFF
TRBJ2-3 | NA | NA | TRBV5-6 | TGTGCCAGCAGCTTTTCGCTGGGGGGTAGCGGAAGCACAGATACGCAGTATTTT | CASSFSLGGSGSTDTQYF
TRBJ1-4 | NA | TRBD1 | TRBV6-5 | TGTGCCAGCAGTTACAACAGGGGGTCTACTAATGAAAAACTGTTTTTT | CASSYNRGSTNEKLFF
TRBJ1-1 | NA | TRBD1 | TRBV27 | TGTGCCAGCACCTCCCCCCGGACAGGGTCAACTGAAGCTTTCTTT | CASTSPRTGSTEAFF
TRBJ2-7 | few | NA | TRBV28 | TGTGCCAGCAGTCCCCAAAGGGGCGGCTCCTACGAGCAGTACTTC | CASSPQRGGSYEQYF
TRBJ1-5 | NA | TRBD1 | TRBV6-1 | TGTGCCAGCAGGGACAGGGGGAGCAATCAGCCCCAGCATTTT | CASRDRGSNQPQHF
TRBJ2-7 | NA | NA | TRBV19 | TGTGCCAGTAGTCTTACAGGTTACGAGCAGTACTTC | CASSLTGYEQYF
TRBJ2-1 | NA | TRBD1 | TRBV7-8 | TGTGCCAGCAGCCCCAGAGGGACAGAGTCCTACAATGAGCAGTTCTTC | CASSPRGTESYNEQFF
TRBJ1-2 | NA | NA | TRBV18 | TGTGCCAGCTCACAGAAACAAGATACTAACTATGGCTACACCTTC | CASSQKQDTNYGYTF
TRBJ2-1 | once | TRBD2 | TRBV5-1 | TGCGCCAGCAGCTTGGGGGGGACTAGCGTCAATGAGCAGTTCTTC | CASSLGGTSVNEQFF
TRBJ2-3 | NA | TRBD1 | TRBV5-8 | TGTGCCAGCAGCTTGAGGTCAGGGGGTAGGACAGATACGCAGTATTTT | CASSLRSGGRTDTQYF
TRBJ2-3 | NA | TRBD2 | TRBV5-1 | TGCGCCAGCAGCTTGGTCGTAAGCGGGAGTGGGGATACGCAGTATTTT | CASSLVVSGSGDTQYF
TRBJ1-5 | NA | TRBD1 | TRBV11-2 | TGTGCCAGCAGCTCTTTAGGGACAGGGTCGGGCAATCAGCCCCAGCATTTT | CASSSLGTGSGNQPQHF
TRBJ2-2 | NA | TRBD1 | TRBV27 | TGTGCCAGCAGGTCCGGGACAGGGGGCACCGGGGAGCTGTTTTTT | CASRSGTGGTGELFF
TRBJ1-5 | NA | NA | TRBV7-2 | TGTGCCAGCAGCCCCTCAGGGGTGGGTCAGCCCCAGCATTTT | CASSPSGVGQPQHF
TRBJ2-2 | NA | NA | TRBV7-8 | TGTGCCAGCAGCTTAGCCGTATACACCGGGGAGCTGTTTTTT | CASSLAVYTGELFF
TRBJ1-1 | NA | TRBD1 | TRBV10-3 | TGTGCCATCAGTGCGGGGACAGGGCGCTTCTTT | CAISAGTGRFF
TRBJ1-3 | NA | TRBD1 | TRBV6-5 | TGTGCCAGCAGTTACCAACAGGGGGCTGGAAACACCATATATTTT | CASSYQQGAGNTIYF
TRBJ2-1 | NA | TRBD1 | TRBV25-1 | TGTGCCAGCAGCGGGACAGTACTAAACAATGAGCAGTTCTTC | CASSGTVLNNEQFF
TRBJ1-5 | NA | TRBD1 | TRBV7-2 | TGTGCCAGCAGCAGGGACAGACTCAATCAGCCCCAGCATTTT | CASSRDRLNQPQHF
TRBJ1-2 | NA | NA | TRBV27 | TGTGCCAGCAGTTTAAAAATGGAGGGCCACTATGGCTACACCTTC | CASSLKMEGHYGYTF
TRBJ2-1 | NA | TRBD2 | TRBV6-5 | TGTGCCAGCAGCCGAGCTAGCGGGACGTACAATGAGCAGTTCTTC | CASSRASGTYNEQFF
TRBJ2-2 | NA | NA | TRBV7-3 | TGTGCCAGCAGCTTCCCCCTAGCCACCGGGGAGCTGTTTTTT | CASSFPLATGELFF
TRBJ2-5 | NA | TRBD2 | TRBV27 | TGTGCCAGCAGTCCCGGACTAGCGTATCAGACCCAGTACTTC | CASSPGLAYQTQYF
TRBJ1-3 | NA | TRBD1 | TRBV6-5 | TGTGCCAGCAGGGGACAGAGCTCTGGAAACACCATATATTTT | CASRGQSSGNTIYF
TRBJ2-7 | NA | TRBD1 | TRBV5-1 | TGCGCCAGCAACAGGGGGCAGGGCGTTTTTTACGAGCAGTACTTC | CASNRGQGVFYEQYF
TRBJ2-2 | NA | TRBD2 | TRBV6-5 | TGTGCCAGCAGTTACTCGAAGGGAGGGACCGGGGAGCCGTTTTTT | CASSYSKGGTGEPFF
TRBJ1-1 | NA | NA | TRBV14 | TGTGCCAGCAGCCAAGACAGGGTCACTGAAGCTTTCTTT | CASSQDRVTEAFF
TRBJ1-4 | NA | TRBD1 | TRBV6-5 | TGTGCCAGCACTCACACAGGACAGGACGAAAAACTGTTTTTT | CASTHTGQDEKLFF
TRBJ2-3 | NA | NA | TRBV18 | TGTGCCAGCTCCCTTTCAGATACGCAGTATTTT | CASSLSDTQYF
TRBJ2-3 | few | NA | TRBV7-6 | TGTGCCAGCAGCTTACCACGAGGAGTTCGACTCACAGATACGCAGTATTTT | CASSLPRGVRLTDTQYF
TRBJ1-3 | NA | NA | TRBV9 | TGTGCCAGCAGCGTAGCGCTTACAGGGAGCTCTGGAAACACCATATATTTT | CASSVALTGSSGNTIYF
TRBJ2-3 | few | NA | TRBV5-5 | TGTGCCAGCAGCTTTATCCCCGGGAGCACAGATACGCAGTATTTT | CASSFIPGSTDTQYF
TRBJ2-5 | NA | TRBD2 | TRBV6-6 | TGTGCCAGTTCTACTAGCGGAATCCAAGAGACCCAGTACTTC | CASSTSGIQETQYF
TRBJ2-3 | NA | TRBD2 | TRBV5-1 | TGCGCCAGCAGCTTGGGTCGCGGGAGGGACACAGATACGCAGTATTTT | CASSLGRGRDTDTQYF
TRBJ2-6 | once | NA | TRBV28 | TGTGCCAGCCGCGGAACTGGGGCCAACGTCCTGACTTTC | CASRGTGANVLTF
TRBJ1-2 | NA | TRBD1 | TRBV5-1 | TGCGCCAGCAGCTTGGGGACAGGGGTAAACTATGGCTACACCTTC | CASSLGTGVNYGYTF
TRBJ2-3 | once | NA | TRBV7-6 | TGTGCCAGCTCGGGGGGGACAGGGCGCACAGATACGCAGTATTTT | CASSGGTGRTDTQYF
TRBJ2-3 | NA | TRBD2 | TRBV7-9 | TGTGCCAGCAGCTTAGATCACGGGGACCAGCGGGGAGATACGCAGTATTTT | CASSLDHGDQRGDTQYF
TRBJ1-1 | NA | NA | TRBV5-6 | TGTGCCAGCAGCTTGTATTCTGGGGGGACCACTGAAGCTTTCTTT | CASSLYSGGTTEAFF
TRBJ2-1 | NA | TRBD2 | TRBV5-4 | TGTGCCAGCAGCTTGGTTGGACTAGCGGGAGCCTACAATGAGCAGTTCTTC | CASSLVGLAGAYNEQFF
TRBJ1-2 | NA | TRBD1 | TRBV7-8 | TGTGCCAGCAGCTCACAGGGGGGGAATGGCTACACCTTC | CASSSQGGNGYTF
TRBJ1-1 | NA | TRBD1 | TRBV12-5 | TGTGCTAGTGGACGCCACCGGACAGGGGGAGGGAACACTGAAGCTTTCTTT | CASGRHRTGGGNTEAFF
TRBJ2-7 | NA | TRBD2 | TRBV28 | TGTGCCAGCAGCTTCAGGATAGCGGGAGTACACGAGCAGTACTTC | CASSFRIAGVHEQYF
TRBJ2-7 | NA | TRBD2 | TRBV27 | TGTGCCAGCAGTTTGACTAGCGGGAGGGCCTACGAGCAGTACTTC | CASSLTSGRAYEQYF
TRBJ1-1 | few | NA | TRBV29-1 | TGCAGCGGGGGCCTACAGGGTATTACTGAAGCTTTCTTT | CSGGLQGITEAFF
TRBJ2-3 | NA | NA | TRBV4-3 | TGCGCCAGCAGCCCCAAAGCCCGGGATACGCAGTATTTT | CASSPKARDTQYF
TRBJ2-2 | NA | TRBD1 | TRBV7-9 | TGTGCCAGCAGCTTAGCGAGGGACAGCAGCCAGACCGGGGAGCTGTTTTTT | CASSLARDSSQTGELFF
TRBJ2-1 | NA | TRBD1 | TRBV6-5 | TGTGCCAGCAGTCGGCCCGGGACAGGGAAGCAGTTCTTC | CASSRPGTGKQFF
TRBJ1-2 | NA | TRBD1 | TRBV29-1 | TGCAGCGTGGAACGCGTACAGGGGGCGGGAGGCTACACCTTC | CSVERVQGAGGYTF
TRBJ1-4 | NA | TRBD1 | TRBV7-6 | TGTGCCAGCAGCTTAGGTGGGGACAGTTACAATGAAAAACTGTTTTTT | CASSLGGDSYNEKLFF
TRBJ1-2 | NA | TRBD1 | TRBV30 | TGTGCCTGGAGTGTACTAAGGACAGGGGGCCATGGCTACACCTTC | CAWSVLRTGGHGYTF